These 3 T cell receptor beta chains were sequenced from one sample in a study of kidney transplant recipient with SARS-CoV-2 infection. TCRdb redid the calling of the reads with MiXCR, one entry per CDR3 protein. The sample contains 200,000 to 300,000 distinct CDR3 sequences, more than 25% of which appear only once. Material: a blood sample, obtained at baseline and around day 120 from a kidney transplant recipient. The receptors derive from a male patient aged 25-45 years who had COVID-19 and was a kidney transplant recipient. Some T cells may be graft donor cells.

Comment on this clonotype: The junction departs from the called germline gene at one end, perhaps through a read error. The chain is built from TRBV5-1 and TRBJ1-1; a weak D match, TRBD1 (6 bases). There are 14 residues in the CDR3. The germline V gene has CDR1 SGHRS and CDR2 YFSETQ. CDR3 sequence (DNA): TGCGCCGGCAGGGGAGGCGAGGGTAACACTGAAGCTTTCTTT. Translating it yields CAGRGGEGNTEAFF.

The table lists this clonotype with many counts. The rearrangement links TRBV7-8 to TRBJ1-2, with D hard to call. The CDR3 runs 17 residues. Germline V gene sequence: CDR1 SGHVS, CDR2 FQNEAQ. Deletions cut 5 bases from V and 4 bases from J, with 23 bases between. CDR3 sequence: CASSAETFTRKTYGYTF. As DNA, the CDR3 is TGTGCCAGCAGCGCTGAGACGTTTACCCGAAAGACCTATGGCTACACCTTC. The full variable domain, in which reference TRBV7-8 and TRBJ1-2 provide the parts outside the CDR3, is GAGVSQSPRYKVAKRGQDVALRCDPISGHVSLFWYQQALGQGPEFLTYFQNEAQLDKSGLPSDRFFAERPEGSVSTLKIQRTQQEDSAVYLCASSAETFTRKTYGYTFGSGTRLTVV.

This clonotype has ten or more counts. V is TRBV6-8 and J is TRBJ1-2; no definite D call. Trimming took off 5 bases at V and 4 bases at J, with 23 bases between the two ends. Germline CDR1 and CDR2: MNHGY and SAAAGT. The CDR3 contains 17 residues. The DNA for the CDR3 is TGTGCCAGCAGTAAAGTGACACGCTCTAGAAAGACCTATGGCTACACCTTC. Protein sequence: CASSKVTRSRKTYGYTF.